This T cell receptor beta chain came from a study of Graves' ophthalmopathy and Graves' hyperthyroidism (dated by TCRdb to about 2018). Background for the entire study: Peripheral blood was collected at initial diagnosis, before any treatment. The study used TCR beta repertoire signatures to distinguish Graves' ophthalmopathy from Graves' hyperthyroidism and to predict progression to ophthalmopathy. In total, 135 blood samples were TCR-sequenced: under 45 ophthalmopathy, some 75 hyperthyroidism and some 17 hyperthyroidism-to-ophthalmopathy patients. To explore V-J signatures that distinguish ophthalmopathy from hyperthyroidism, a discovery set of about a hundred patients was enrolled, made up of 40 to 45 with ophthalmopathy and around 57 with stable hyperthyroidism. An independent validation cohort was composed of some 18 hyperthyroidism patients and approximately 15 patients who later progressed from hyperthyroidism to ophthalmopathy. In roughly six hyperthyroidism patients, the T-cell repertoires found in thyroid tissue were compared with those found in blood. After sampling, hyperthyroidism patients received methimazole starting at 30 mg daily, and ophthalmopathy patients received high-dose intravenous methylprednisolone.

Ophthalmopathy patients had moderately to severely active disease, Clinical Activity Score of at least 3, NOSPECS grade of at least 4, and disease duration under 3 months. Patients with other autoimmune diseases, uncontrolled infections, pregnancy or lactation were excluded from the study. Clinical symptoms, serum thyroxine, TRAb, thyroid ultrasound and orbital computed tomography were used for diagnosis. PBMCs were isolated from approximately 10 ml of fresh peripheral blood by Ficoll-Paque density gradient centrifugation. Total RNA was extracted using Trizol reagent, and RNA quality was checked on an Agilent 2100 Bioanalyzer. From its cysteine to its phenylalanine, the CDR3 spans 16 amino acids. Of the read, only the CDR3 DNA is kept; its 48 bases are in frame from base 1. CDR1 is given as WSHSY and CDR2 as SAAADI, both from the germline V gene. What the study reported, not specific to this receptor: Most expanded thyroid clonotypes with a frequency above 0.001 also appeared in blood, which suggests that blood repertoires may reflect the immune response in the thyroid. In validation, the model predicted ophthalmopathy progression with 70.59% sensitivity and roughly 78% specificity; some twelve predicted patients were CT-confirmed with GO in a median of 6.5 months. In cross-validation, the 13-signature model distinguished ophthalmopathy from stable hyperthyroidism with 85% to 90% sensitivity and roughly 81% specificity, and in the test set the corresponding values were about 80% and 75%. No statistical method was used to set the sample size in advance, and the investigators knew which group each participant was assigned to.

For repertoire sequencing, TCR beta CDR3 regions were amplified from RNA transcripts. HTBI primers and the Qiagen OneStep RT-PCR kit were used in a first-round RT-PCR, which was followed by a second-round multiplex PCR, size selection and purification. Libraries were sequenced on an Illumina HiSeq2000 using paired-end 100 bp reads. For the original study's pipeline: SOAPnuke was used to process the reads, throwing out any read that had adapters, had uncalled bases, had a mean Phred below 15, or lacked an exact constant-primer or identifier match. COPE v1.2.5 was used to merge the high-quality paired reads. Each unique nucleotide sequence was treated as a clonotype, and MiTCR v1.1 was used to align the clonotypes to the IMGT TRB V, D and J references. Analysis was restricted to V-J combinations with a frequency above 0.0001, which covered roughly 99% of repertoires. For each V-J combination, a TCR clonal expansion and chaos score was defined as F50 clonal expansion divided by the chaos observed in the TCRdist matrix. Welch's t-statistics and random forest were used to reduce the features to approximately 13 V-J combinations, which were then used as input to a naive Bayes classifier. The Morisita-Horn index was used to measure how similar the thyroid and blood repertoires were. The public reads were reprocessed in TCRdb via fastp at Q25 and MiXCR, keeping in-frame beta chains. Each entry merges the rows of one CDR3 protein and shows their most common DNA and genes. TCRdb, not the original authors, processed these V and J calls. Within this sample are about 48,000 distinct CDR3 sequences, with 50% to 65% of them counted one time only. The ten largest clones add up to roughly 20% of the sample.

A note on this clonotype: Its antigen remains unidentified. Relative to the germline gene, one junction end is altered; a read error may explain this.

Rearrangement joined TRBV10-2 to TRBJ1-2; TRBD1 might be the D gene, on 5 matching bases. This clonotype was obtained from an adult man with Graves' ophthalmopathy. Material for sequencing was peripheral blood. The sequenced DNA is TGCGCCAGCGGTGACTTTAAGCGGGGGACGAACTATGGCTACACCTTC. Translation gives CASGDFKRGTNYGYTF.